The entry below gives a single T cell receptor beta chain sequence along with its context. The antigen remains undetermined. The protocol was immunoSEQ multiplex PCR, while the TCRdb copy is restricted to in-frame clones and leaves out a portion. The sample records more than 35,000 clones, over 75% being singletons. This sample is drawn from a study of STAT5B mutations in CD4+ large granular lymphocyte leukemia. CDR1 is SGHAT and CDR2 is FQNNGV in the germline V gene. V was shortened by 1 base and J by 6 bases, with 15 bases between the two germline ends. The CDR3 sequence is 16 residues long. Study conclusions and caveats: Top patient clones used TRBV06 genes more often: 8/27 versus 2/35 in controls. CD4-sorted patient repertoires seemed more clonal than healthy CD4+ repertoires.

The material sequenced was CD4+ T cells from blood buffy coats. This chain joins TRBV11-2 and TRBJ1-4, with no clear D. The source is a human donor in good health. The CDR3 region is CASSLGYKIGDEKLFF. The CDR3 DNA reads TGTGCCAGCAGCTTAGGATACAAAATCGGCGATGAAAAACTGTTTTTT.